This T cell receptor (beta chain) originates from a study of tumor-infiltrating lymphocytes in primary liver carcinoma. TCR beta cDNA was prepared out of approximately 500 ng total RNA by means of a constant-region primer. Three-round nested multiplex PCR performed with slightly modified ARM-PCR produced the TCR beta libraries. TRBV1-TRBV30 forward and Cbeta reverse primers drove the first two roughly 10-cycle rounds. TCRdb re-analysed the multiplex PCR reads in MiXCR, keeping a single row per CDR3 protein. This table has approximately 330,000 distinct CDR3 sequences, around 60% appearing once. Findings and limits, study-wide: A significantly higher top-250-clone fraction was recorded for tumors than for blood (p = 0.039).

As for this clonotype: Its matching antigen is unknown.

Per the germline V gene, CDR1 is SEHNR and CDR2 is FQNEAQ (reference sequence). The CDR3 spans 14 residues. V was clipped by 4 bases and J by 7 bases, with 11 bases between them. Unsorted whole blood supplied the blood RNA, and germline DNA was isolated too. The material sequenced was peripheral blood. This clonotype originated in a man aged 35-49 years with primary liver carcinoma and hepatitis B virus infection. The chain employs TRBV7-9 and TRBJ1-6; perhaps TRBD1 as D (6 bases). CDR3 loop: CASSYTGRNSPLHF. In DNA form, the CDR3 reads TGTGCCAGCAGCTATACAGGGCGGAATTCACCCCTCCACTTT.